A single TCR beta chain is shown here with its context. Methods used by the authors: Counts of nucleated cells, estimated from reference gene primer amplification, were obtained. Sequencing was performed with immunoSEQ multiplex PCR; in TCRdb, only in-frame clones are kept and a portion is missing. V, J and clone size reflect that table, while D and trimming were determined from the DNA. The table records approximately 230,000 clones, about 91% of them present only once. Germline CDR1 reads SGHNT; CDR2 reads YYREEE (reference sequence). Trimming took 4 bases from V and 6 from J; bases not matched to a gene: 11. This CDR3 has 16 amino acids. These data belong to a study of blood T cell repertoires in COVID-19.

Sequenced: peripheral blood. The clonotype originates from a woman younger than 45 with COVID-19, enrolled during active disease. The chain joins TRBV5-4 to TRBJ1-2, with 11 positions matching TRBD1. The CDR3 region is CASSATRGQGVNGYTF. The CDR3 DNA sequence: TGTGCCAGCAGCGCAACTCGGGGACAGGGGGTTAATGGCTACACCTTC.